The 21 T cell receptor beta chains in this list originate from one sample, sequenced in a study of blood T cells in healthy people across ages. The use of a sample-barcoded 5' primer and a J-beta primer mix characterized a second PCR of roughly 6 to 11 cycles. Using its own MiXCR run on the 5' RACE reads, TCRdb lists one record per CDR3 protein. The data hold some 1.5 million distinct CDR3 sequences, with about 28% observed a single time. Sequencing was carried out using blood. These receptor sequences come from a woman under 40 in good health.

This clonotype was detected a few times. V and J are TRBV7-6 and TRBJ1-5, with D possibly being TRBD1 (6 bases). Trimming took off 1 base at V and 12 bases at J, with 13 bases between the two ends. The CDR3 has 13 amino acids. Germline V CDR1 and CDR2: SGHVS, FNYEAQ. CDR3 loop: CASSLEGGTIQHF. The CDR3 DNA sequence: TGTGCCAGCAGCTTAGAAGGGGGAACTATCCAGCATTTT. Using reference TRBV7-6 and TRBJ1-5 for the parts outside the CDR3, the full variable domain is GAGVSQSPRYKVTKRGQDVALRCDPISGHVSLYWYRQALGQGPEFLTYFNYEAQQDKSGLPNDRFSAERPEGSISTLTIQRTEQRDSAMYRCASSLEGGTIQHFGDGTRLSIL.

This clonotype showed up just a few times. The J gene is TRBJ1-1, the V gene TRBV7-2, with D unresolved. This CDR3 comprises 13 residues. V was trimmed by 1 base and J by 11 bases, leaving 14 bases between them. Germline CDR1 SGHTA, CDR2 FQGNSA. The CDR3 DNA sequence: TGTGCCAGCAGCTTAGTGGGCGTGGGTGAGGCTTTCTTT. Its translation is CASSLVGVGEAFF.

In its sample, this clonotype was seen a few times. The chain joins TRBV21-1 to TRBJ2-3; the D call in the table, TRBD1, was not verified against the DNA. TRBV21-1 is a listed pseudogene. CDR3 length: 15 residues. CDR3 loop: CASSKAGHNTDTQYF. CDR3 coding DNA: TGTGCCAGCAGCAAAGCTGGACACAACACAGATACGCAGTATTTT.

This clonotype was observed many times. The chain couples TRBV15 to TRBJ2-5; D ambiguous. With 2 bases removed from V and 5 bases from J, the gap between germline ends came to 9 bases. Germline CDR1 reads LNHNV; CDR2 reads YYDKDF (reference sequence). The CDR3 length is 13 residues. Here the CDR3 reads CATSRPDEETQYF. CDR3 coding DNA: TGTGCCACCAGCAGACCCGACGAGGAGACCCAGTACTTC.

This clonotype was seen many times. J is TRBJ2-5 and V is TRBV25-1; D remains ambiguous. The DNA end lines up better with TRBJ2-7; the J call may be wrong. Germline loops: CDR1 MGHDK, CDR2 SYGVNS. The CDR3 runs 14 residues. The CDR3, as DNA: TGTGCCAGCAGTGACACCGGTGAAAAAGGCGAGCAGTACTTC. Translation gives CASSDTGEKGEQYF.

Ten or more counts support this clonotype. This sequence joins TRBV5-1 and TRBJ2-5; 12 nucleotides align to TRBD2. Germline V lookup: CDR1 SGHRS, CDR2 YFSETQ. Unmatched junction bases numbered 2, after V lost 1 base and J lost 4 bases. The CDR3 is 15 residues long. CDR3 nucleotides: TGCGCCAGCAGCTTGACTAGCGGGGGGTTAGAGACCCAGTACTTC. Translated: CASSLTSGGLETQYF.

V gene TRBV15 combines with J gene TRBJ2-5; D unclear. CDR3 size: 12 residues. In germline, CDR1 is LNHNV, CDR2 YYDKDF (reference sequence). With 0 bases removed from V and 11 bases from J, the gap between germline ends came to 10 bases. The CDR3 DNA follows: TGTGCCACCAGCAGAGAGCGTAATGAGCAGTACTTC. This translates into CATSRERNEQYF.

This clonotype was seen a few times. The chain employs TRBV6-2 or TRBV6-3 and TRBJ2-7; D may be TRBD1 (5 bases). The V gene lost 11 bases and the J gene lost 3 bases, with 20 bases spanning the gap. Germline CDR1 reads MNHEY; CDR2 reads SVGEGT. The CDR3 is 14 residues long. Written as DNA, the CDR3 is TGTGCCTCTTGGGGCCTCCCCCAAGACTACGAGCAGTACTTC. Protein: CASWGLPQDYEQYF.

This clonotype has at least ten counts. The CDR3 DNA reads as TGCGCCAGCAGAATGAATTCCTACGAGCAGTACTTC. Its translation is CASRMNSYEQYF. The chain links TRBV5-1 to TRBJ2-7, with D hard to call. Trimming took 5 bases from V and 1 from J, leaving 7 bases between them. From germline, CDR1 is SGHRS and CDR2 YFSETQ. The CDR3 is 12 residues long.

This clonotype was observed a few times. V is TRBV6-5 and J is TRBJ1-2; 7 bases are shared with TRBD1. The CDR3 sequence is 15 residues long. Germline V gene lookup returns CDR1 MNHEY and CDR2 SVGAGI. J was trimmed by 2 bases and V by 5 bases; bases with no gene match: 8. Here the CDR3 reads CASSPAGQPNYGYTF. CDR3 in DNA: TGTGCCAGCAGTCCTGCGGGACAGCCCAACTATGGCTACACCTTC.

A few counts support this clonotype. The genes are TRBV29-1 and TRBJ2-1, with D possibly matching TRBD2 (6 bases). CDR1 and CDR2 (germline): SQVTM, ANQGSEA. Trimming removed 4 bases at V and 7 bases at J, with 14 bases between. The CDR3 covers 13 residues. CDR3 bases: TGCAGCGTTGCCGGGAGAGGTCGGAATGAGCAGTTCTTC. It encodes CSVAGRGRNEQFF.

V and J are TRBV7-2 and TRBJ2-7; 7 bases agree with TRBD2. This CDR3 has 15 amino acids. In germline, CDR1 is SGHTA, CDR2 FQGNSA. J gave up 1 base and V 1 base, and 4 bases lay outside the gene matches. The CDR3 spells CASSLDGRRSYEQYF. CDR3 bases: TGTGCCAGCAGCTTAGACGGGAGGAGGTCCTACGAGCAGTACTTC.

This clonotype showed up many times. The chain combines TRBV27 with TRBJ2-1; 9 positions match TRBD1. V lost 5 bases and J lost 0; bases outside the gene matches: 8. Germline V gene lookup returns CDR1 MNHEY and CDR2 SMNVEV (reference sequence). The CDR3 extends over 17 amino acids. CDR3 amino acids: CASSRLQGATSYNEQFF. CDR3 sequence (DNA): TGTGCCAGCAGTCGTTTACAGGGGGCGACCTCCTACAATGAGCAGTTCTTC.

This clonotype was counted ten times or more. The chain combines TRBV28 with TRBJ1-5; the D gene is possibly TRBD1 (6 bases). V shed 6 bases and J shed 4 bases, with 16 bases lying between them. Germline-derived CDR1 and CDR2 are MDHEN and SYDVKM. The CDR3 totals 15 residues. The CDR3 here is CASRPSQGKNQPQHF. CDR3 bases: TGTGCCAGCAGACCGAGTCAGGGGAAAAATCAGCCCCAGCATTTT.

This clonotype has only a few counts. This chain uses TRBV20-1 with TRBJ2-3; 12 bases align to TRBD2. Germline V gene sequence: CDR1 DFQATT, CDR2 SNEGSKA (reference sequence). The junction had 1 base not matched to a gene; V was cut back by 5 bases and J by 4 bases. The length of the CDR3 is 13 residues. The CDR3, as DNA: TGCAGTGCTCCTAGCGGGGGGGCAGATACGCAGTATTTT. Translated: CSAPSGGADTQYF.

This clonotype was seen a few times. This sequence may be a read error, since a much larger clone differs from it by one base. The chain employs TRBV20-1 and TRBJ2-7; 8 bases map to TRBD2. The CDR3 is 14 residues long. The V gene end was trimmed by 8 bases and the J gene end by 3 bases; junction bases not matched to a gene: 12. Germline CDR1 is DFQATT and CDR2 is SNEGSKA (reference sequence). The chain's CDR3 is CSTNPTSGNYEQYF. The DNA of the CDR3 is TGCAGTACTAACCCTACTAGCGGCAACTACGAGCAGTACTTC.

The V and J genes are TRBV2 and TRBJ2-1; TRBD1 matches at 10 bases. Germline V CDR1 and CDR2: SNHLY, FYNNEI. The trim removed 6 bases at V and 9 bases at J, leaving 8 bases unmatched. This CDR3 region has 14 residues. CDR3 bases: TGTGCCAGCAGCTGGGACAGGGGAGGAGGTGAGCAGTTCTTC. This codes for CASSWDRGGGEQFF.

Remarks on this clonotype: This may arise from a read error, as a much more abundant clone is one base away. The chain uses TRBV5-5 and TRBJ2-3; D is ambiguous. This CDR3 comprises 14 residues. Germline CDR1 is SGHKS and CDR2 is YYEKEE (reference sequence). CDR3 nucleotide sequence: TGTGCCAGCGGCTTGTCGGCGGACACAGATACGCAGTATTTT. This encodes CASGLSADTDTQYF. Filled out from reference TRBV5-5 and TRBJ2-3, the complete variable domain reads DAGVTQSPTHLIKTRGQQVTLRCSPISGHKSVSWYQQVLGQGPQFIFQYYEKEERGRGNFPDRFSARQFPNYSSELNVNALLLGDSALYLCASGLSADTDTQYFGPGTRLTVL.

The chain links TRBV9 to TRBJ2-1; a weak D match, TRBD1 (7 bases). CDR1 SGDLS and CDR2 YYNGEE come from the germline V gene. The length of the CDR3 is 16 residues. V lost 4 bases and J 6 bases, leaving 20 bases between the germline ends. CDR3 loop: CASSPAGQLSLNEQFF. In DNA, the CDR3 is TGTGCCAGCAGCCCGGCGGGACAGCTTAGCCTCAATGAGCAGTTCTTC.

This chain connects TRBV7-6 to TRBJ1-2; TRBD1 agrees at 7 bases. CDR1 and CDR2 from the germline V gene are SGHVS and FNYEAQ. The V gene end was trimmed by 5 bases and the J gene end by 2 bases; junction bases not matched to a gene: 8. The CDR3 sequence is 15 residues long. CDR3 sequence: CASSPEQGPNYGYTF. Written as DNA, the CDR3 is TGTGCCAGCAGCCCCGAACAGGGGCCGAACTATGGCTACACCTTC.

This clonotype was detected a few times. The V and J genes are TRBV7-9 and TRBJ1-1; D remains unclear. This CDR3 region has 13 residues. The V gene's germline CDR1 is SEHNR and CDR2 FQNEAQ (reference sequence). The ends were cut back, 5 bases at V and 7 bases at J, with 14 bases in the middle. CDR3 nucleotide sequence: TGTGCCAGCAGCCGAGACGGACGTTTTGAAGCTTTCTTT. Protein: CASSRDGRFEAFF.